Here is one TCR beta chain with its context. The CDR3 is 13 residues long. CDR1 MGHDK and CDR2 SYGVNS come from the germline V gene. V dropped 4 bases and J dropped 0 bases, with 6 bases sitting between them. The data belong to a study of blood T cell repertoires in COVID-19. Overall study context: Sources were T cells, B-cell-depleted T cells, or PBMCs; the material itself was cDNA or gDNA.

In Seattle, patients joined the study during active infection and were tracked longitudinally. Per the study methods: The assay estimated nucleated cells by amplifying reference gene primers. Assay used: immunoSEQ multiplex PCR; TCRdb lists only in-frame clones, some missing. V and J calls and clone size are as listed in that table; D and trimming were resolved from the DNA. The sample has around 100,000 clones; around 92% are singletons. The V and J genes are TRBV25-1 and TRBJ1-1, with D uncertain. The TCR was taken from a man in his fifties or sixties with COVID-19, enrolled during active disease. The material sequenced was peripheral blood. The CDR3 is CASSARVNTEAFF. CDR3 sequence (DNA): TGTGCCAGCAGTGCGAGGGTGAACACTGAAGCTTTCTTT. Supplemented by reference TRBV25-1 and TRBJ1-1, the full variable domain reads EADIYQTPRYLVIGTGKKITLECSQTMGHDKMYWYQQDPGMELHLIHYSYGVNSTEKGDLSSESTVSRIRTEHFPLTLESARPSHTSQYLCASSARVNTEAFFGQGTRLTVV.